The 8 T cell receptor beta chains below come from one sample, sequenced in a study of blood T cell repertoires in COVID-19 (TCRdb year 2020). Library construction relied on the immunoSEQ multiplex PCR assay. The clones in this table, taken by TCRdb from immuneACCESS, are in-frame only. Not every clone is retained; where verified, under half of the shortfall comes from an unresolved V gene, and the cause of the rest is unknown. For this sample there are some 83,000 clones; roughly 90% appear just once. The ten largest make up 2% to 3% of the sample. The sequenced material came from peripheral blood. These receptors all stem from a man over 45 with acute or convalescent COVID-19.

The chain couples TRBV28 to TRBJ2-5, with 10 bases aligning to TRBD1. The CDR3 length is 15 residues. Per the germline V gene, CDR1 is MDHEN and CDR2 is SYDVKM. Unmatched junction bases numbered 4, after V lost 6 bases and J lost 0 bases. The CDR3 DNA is TGTGCCAGCAGCCCGGGACAGGGGTACCAAGAGACCCAGTACTTC. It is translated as CASSPGQGYQETQYF.

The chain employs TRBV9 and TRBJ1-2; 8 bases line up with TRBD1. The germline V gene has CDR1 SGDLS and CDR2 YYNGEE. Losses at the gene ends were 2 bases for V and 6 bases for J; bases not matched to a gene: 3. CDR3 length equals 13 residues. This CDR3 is CASSVWTGHGYTF. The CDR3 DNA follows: TGTGCCAGCAGCGTTTGGACAGGGCATGGCTACACCTTC.

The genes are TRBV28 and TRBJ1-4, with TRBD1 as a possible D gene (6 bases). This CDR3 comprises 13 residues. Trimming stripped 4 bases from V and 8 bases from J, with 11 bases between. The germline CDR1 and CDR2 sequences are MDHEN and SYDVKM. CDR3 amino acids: CASSYQGREKLFF. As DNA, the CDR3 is TGTGCCAGCAGTTACCAGGGGCGAGAAAAACTGTTTTTT. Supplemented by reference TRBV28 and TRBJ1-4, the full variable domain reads DVKVTQSSRYLVKRTGEKVFLECVQDMDHENMFWYRQDPGLGLRLIYFSYDVKMKEKGDIPEGYSVSREKKERFSLILESASTNQTSMYLCASSYQGREKLFFGSGTQLSVL.

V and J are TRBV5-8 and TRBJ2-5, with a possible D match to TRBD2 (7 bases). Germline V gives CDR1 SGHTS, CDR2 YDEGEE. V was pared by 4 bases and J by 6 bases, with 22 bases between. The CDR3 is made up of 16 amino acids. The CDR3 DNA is TGTGCCAGCAGCCGGGGGCGGGGGCAGCGGGTCCAGACCCAGTACTTC. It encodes CASSRGRGQRVQTQYF.

This chain's CDR3 is CASSATGLYNEQFF. CDR3 DNA sequence: TGTGCCAGCAGCGCAACGGGACTTTACAATGAGCAGTTCTTC. V and J are TRBV9 and TRBJ2-1; possible D gene TRBD2, 6 bases. The V gene's germline CDR1 is SGDLS and CDR2 YYNGEE. The CDR3 loop spans 14 amino acids. V lost 3 bases and J lost 4, with 11 bases in between.

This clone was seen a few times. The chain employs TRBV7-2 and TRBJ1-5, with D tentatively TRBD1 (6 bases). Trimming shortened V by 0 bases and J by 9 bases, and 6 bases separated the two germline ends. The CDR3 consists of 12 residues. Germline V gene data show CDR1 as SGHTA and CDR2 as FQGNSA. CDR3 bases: TGTGCCAGCAGCTTAGCCAGGGGGCCCCAGCATTTT. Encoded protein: CASSLARGPQHF. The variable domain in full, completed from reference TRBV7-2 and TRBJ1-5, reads GAGVSQSPSNKVTEKGKDVELRCDPISGHTALYWYRQSLGQGLEFLIYFQGNSAPDKSGLPSDRFSAERTGGSVSTLTIQRTQQEDSAVYLCASSLARGPQHFGDGTRLSIL.

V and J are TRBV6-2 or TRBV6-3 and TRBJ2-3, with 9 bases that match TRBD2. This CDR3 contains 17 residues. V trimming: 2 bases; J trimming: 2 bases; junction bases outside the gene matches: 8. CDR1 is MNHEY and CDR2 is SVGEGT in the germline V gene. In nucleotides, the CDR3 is TGTGCCAGCAGTTACGGGGTAGCGGGGGACCCCACAGATACGCAGTATTTT. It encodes CASSYGVAGDPTDTQYF.

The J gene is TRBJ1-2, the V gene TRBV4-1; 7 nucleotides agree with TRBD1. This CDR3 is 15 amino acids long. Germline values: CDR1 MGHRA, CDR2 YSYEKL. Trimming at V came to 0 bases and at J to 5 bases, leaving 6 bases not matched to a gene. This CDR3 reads CASSQDPDRQYGYTF. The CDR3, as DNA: TGCGCCAGCAGCCAAGACCCGGACAGGCAGTATGGCTACACCTTC.